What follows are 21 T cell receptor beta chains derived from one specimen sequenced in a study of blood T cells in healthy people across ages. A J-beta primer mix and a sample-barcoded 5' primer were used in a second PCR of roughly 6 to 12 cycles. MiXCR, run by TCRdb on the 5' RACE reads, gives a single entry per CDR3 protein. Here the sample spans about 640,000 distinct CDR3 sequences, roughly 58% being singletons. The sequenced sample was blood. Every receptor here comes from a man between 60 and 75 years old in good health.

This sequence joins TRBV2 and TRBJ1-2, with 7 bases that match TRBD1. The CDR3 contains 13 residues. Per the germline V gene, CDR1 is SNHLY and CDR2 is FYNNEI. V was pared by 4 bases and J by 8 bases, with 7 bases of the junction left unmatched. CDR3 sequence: CASSATGTVGYTF. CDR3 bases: TGTGCCAGCAGTGCCACCGGGACAGTAGGCTACACCTTC.

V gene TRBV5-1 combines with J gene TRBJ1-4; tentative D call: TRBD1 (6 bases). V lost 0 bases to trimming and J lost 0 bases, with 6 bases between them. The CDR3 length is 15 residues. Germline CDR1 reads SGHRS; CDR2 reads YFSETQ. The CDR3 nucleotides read TGCGCCAGCAGCTTGGGACAGGCAACTAATGAAAAACTGTTTTTT. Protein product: CASSLGQATNEKLFF.

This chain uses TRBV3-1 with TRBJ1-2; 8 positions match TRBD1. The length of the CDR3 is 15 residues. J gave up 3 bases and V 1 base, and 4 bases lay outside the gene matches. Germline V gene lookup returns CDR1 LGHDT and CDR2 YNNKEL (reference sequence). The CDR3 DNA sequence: TGTGCCAGCAGCCAAGGCAGGGGGCCTTACTATGGCTACACCTTC. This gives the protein CASSQGRGPYYGYTF. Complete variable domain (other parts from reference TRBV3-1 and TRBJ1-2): DTAVSQTPKYLVTQMGNDKSIKCEQNLGHDTMYWYKQDSKKFLKIMFSYNNKELIINETVPNRFSPKSPDKAHLNLHINSLELGDSAVYFCASSQGRGPYYGYTFGSGTRLTVV.

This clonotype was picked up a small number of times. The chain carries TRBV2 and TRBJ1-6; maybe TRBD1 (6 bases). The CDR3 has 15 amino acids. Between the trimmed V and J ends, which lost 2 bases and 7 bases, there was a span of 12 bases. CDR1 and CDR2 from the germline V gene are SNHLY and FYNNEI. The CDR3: CASSERQVVNSPLHF. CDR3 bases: TGTGCCAGCAGTGAAAGACAGGTTGTCAATTCACCCCTCCACTTT.

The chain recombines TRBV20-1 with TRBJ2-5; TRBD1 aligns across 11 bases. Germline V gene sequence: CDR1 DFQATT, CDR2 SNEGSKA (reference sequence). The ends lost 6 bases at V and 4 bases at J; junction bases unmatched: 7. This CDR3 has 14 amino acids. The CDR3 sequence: CSAAGTGGVETQYF. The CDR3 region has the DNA TGCAGTGCGGCCGGGACAGGGGGTGTAGAGACCCAGTACTTC.

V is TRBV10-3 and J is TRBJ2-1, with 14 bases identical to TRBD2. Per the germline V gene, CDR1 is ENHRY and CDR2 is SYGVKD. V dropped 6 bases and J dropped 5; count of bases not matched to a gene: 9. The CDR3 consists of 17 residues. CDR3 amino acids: CAISPAGTSGGNNEQFF. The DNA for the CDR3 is TGTGCCATCAGCCCTGCCGGGACTAGCGGGGGCAACAATGAGCAGTTCTTC.

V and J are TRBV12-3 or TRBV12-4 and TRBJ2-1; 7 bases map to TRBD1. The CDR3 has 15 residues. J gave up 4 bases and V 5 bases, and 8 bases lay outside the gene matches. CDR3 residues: CASSQNRDRYNEQFF. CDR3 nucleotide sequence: TGTGCCAGCAGTCAAAACCGGGACAGATACAATGAGCAGTTCTTC.

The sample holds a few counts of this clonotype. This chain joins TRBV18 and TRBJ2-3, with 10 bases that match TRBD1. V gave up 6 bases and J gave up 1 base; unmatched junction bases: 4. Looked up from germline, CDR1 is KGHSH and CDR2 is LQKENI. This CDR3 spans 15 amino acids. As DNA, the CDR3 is TGTGCCAGCTCCCAAGACAGGGGGCGCACAGATACGCAGTATTTT. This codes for CASSQDRGRTDTQYF.

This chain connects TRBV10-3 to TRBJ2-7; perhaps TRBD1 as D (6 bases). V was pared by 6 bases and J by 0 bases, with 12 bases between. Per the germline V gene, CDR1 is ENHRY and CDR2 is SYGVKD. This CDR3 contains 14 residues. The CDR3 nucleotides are TGTGCCATCAGCCTGACAGGACGCTCCTACGAGCAGTACTTC. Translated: CAISLTGRSYEQYF.

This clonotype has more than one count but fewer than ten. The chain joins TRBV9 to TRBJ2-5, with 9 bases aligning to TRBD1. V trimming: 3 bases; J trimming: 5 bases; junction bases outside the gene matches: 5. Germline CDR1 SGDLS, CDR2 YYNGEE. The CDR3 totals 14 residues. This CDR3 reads CASSEGQGGETQYF. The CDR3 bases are TGTGCCAGCAGCGAGGGACAGGGAGGGGAGACCCAGTACTTC.

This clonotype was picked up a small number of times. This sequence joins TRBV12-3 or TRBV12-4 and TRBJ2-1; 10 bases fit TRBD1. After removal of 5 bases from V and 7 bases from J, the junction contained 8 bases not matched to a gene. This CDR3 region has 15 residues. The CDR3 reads CASSNPGTGVNEQFF. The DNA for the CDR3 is TGTGCCAGCAGTAACCCCGGGACAGGGGTAAATGAGCAGTTCTTC.

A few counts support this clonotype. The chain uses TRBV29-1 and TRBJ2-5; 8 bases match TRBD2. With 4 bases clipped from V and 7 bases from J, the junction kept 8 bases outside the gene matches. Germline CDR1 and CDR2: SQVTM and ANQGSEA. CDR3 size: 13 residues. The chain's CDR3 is CSVVSGAGGTQYF. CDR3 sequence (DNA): TGCAGCGTTGTTTCCGGGGCGGGGGGGACCCAGTACTTC.

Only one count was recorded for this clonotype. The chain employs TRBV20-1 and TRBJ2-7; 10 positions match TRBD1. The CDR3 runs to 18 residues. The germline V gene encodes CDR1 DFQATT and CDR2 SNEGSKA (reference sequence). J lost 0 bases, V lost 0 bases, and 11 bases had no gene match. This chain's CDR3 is CSARDGGTGDVLSYEQYF. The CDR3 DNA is TGCAGTGCTAGAGATGGGGGGACAGGGGACGTCCTCTCCTACGAGCAGTACTTC.

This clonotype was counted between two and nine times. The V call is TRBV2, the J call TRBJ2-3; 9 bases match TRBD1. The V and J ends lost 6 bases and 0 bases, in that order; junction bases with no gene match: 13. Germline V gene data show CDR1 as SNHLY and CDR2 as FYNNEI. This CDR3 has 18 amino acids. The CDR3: CASRAGTGRGSSTDTQYF. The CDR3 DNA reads TGTGCCAGCAGAGCCGGGACAGGGAGAGGGAGCAGCACAGATACGCAGTATTTT. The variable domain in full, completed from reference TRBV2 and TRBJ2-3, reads EPEVTQTPSHQVTQMGQEVILRCVPISNHLYFYWYRQILGQKVEFLVSFYNNEISEKSEIFDDQFSVERPDGSNFTLKIRSTKLEDSAMYFCASRAGTGRGSSTDTQYFGPGTRLTVL.

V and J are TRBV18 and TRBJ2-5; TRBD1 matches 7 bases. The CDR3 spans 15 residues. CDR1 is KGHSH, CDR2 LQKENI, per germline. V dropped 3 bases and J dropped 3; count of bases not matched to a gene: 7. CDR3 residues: CASSPPGQTEETQYF. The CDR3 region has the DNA TGTGCCAGCTCACCCCCGGGACAGACCGAAGAGACCCAGTACTTC.

The CDR3: CAREGRRPTDTQYF. In nucleotides, the CDR3 is TGTGCCAGGGAAGGCAGACGACCCACAGATACGCAGTATTTT. The genes are TRBV2 and TRBJ2-3; no firm D call. CDR1 is SNHLY and CDR2 is FYNNEI in the germline V gene. V was pared by 9 bases and J by 2 bases, with 15 bases between. The CDR3 loop spans 14 amino acids.

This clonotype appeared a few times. CDR3 sequence (DNA): TGTGCCACCAGCAGAGAGGGAGAGACCCAGTACTTC. It codes for CATSREGETQYF. The chain couples TRBV15 to TRBJ2-5, with D unclear. V lost 0 bases, J lost 4 bases, and 3 bases lay in between. Germline values: CDR1 LNHNV, CDR2 YYDKDF (reference sequence). This CDR3 has 12 amino acids.

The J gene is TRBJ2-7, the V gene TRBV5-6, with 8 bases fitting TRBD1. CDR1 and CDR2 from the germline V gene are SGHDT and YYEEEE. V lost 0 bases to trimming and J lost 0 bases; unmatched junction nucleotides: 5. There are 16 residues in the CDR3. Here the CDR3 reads CASSLGAGGGSYEQYF. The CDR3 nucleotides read TGTGCCAGCAGCTTGGGTGCAGGGGGCGGCTCCTACGAGCAGTACTTC. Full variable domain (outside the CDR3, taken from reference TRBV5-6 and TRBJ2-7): DAGVTQSPTHLIKTRGQQVTLRCSPKSGHDTVSWYQQALGQGPQFIFQYYEEEERQRGNFPDRFSGHQFPNYSSELNVNALLLGDSALYLCASSLGAGGGSYEQYFGPGTRLTVT.

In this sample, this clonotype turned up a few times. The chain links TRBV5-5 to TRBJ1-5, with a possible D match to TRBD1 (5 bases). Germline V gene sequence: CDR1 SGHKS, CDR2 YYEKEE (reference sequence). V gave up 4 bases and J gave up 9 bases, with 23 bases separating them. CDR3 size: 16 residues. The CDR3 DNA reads TGTGCCAGCAGCCCAGGGTCCGGGCGAGAAGAGCGGCCCCAGCATTTT. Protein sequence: CASSPGSGREERPQHF.

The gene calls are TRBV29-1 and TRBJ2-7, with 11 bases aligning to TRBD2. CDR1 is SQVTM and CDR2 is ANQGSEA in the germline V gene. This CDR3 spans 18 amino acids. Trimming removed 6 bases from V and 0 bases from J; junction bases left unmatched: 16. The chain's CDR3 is CSVVNTGLAARSSYEQYF. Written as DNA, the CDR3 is TGCAGCGTAGTGAATACGGGACTAGCGGCCAGGAGCTCCTACGAGCAGTACTTC.

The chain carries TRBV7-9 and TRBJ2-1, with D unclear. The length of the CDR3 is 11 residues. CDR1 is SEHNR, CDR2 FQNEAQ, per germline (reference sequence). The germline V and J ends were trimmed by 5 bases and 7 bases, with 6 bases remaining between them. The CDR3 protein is CASSTRNEQFF. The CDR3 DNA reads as TGTGCCAGCAGCACCCGTAATGAGCAGTTCTTC.